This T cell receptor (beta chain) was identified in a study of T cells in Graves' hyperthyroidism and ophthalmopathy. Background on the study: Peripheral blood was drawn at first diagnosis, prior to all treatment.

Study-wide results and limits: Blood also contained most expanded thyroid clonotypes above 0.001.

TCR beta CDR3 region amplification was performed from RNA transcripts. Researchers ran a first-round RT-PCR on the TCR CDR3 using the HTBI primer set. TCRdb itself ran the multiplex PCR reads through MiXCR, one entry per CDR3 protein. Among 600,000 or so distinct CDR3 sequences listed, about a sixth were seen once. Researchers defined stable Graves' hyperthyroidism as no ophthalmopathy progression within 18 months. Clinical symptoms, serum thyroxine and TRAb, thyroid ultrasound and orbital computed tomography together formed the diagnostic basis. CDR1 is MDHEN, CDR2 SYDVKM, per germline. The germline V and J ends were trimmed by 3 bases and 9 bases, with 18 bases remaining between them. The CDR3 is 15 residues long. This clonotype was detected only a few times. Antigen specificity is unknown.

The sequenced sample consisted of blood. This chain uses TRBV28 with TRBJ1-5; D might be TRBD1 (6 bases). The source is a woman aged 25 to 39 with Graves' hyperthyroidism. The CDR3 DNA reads TGTGCCAGCAGTTTGTTTAGACAGGCGCAGCGGCCCCAGCATTTT. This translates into CASSLFRQAQRPQHF.